A single sample gave rise to the 9 T cell receptor beta chains below, sequenced in a study of read filtering for tumor transcriptome and immune sequencing (dated by TCRdb to the early 2020s). TCRdb names Illumina HiSeq 4000 as the instrument used. Starting from 350 to 450 ng RNA, TCR libraries were constructed with the Immunoverse kit using molecular barcoded adaptors that cover the alpha/delta and beta/gamma chains. The public sequencing data were trimmed at Q25 with fastp and processed into clonotypes with MiXCR by TCRdb, which kept only in-frame beta chains. When rows share a CDR3 protein, they turn into one entry using the most common DNA and genes. The sample has 30,000 to 35,000 distinct CDR3 sequences on record, less than 20% of them singletons. The ten largest make up under 20% of the sample. Sample: a population of CD138-negative cells sorted from bone marrow. Read against the paper, the sample's cell subset or site label means: bone marrow mononuclear cells depleted of CD138+ plasma/myeloma cells by negative magnetic selection. Receptors originate from a donor at least 40 years old with multiple myeloma.

This clonotype has ten or more counts. At one end, the junction sequence differs from germline, possibly due to a read error. The genes are TRBV28 and TRBJ2-5; no firm D call. The CDR3 spans 11 residues. The germline V gene has CDR1 MDHEN and CDR2 SYDVKM. CDR3 sequence: CASRLMETQYF. The CDR3 nucleotides are TGTGCCAGCCGTTTGATGGAGACCCAGTACTTC.

This clonotype was found many times. This rearrangement joins TRBV5-1 to TRBJ1-1; D may be TRBD1 (5 bases). In germline, CDR1 is SGHRS, CDR2 YFSETQ. V was cut by 2 bases and J by 6 bases, with 14 bases left in between. CDR3 length equals 14 residues. CDR3 in DNA: TGCGCCAGCAGCTTTGGGGGAGTAGAAGCTGAAGCTTTCTTT. Its translation: CASSFGGVEAEAFF. The full variable domain, completed using reference TRBV5-1 and TRBJ1-1, is KAGVTQTPRYLIKTRGQQVTLSCSPISGHRSVSWYQQTPGQGLQFLFEYFSETQRNKGNFPGRFSGRQFSNSRSEMNVSTLELGDSALYLCASSFGGVEAEAFFGQGTRLTVV.

As concerns this clonotype: Mismatch with germline at one junction end may stem from a read error. The chain uses TRBV20-1 and TRBJ2-7, with 7 bases that match TRBD1. The CDR3 totals 12 residues. Per germline, CDR1 DFQATT and CDR2 SNEGSKA (reference sequence). CDR3 loop: CSTKRQGLERYF. The CDR3, as DNA: TGCAGTACAAAACGACAGGGCCTCGAGCGGTACTTC.

This clonotype has at least ten counts. This chain connects TRBV7-2 to TRBJ1-4, with D unclear. The CDR3 runs to 14 residues. V was shortened by 1 base and J by 4 bases, with 7 bases between the two germline ends. Germline assignment: CDR1 SGHTA and CDR2 FQGNSA. This chain's CDR3 is CASSLVSSNEKLFF. Here the CDR3 DNA reads TGTGCCAGCAGCTTAGTCTCCAGTAATGAAAAACTGTTTTTT.

The chain carries TRBV29-1 and TRBJ2-7; TRBD1 matches 9 bases. Per germline, CDR1 SQVTM and CDR2 ANQGSEA. There are 15 residues in the CDR3. The ends lost 8 bases at V and 0 bases at J; junction bases unmatched: 11. The CDR3 DNA reads as TGCAGCCGAATACAGGGGGCGCTCAGCTCCTACGAGCAGTACTTC. Its translation is CSRIQGALSSYEQYF.

This rearrangement joins TRBV10-1 to TRBJ2-1; possible D gene TRBD2, 7 bases. The germline CDR1 and CDR2 sequences are WNHNN and SYGVQD (reference sequence). Trimming shortened V by 3 bases and J by 13 bases, and 25 bases separated the two germline ends. This CDR3 is 16 amino acids long. Written as DNA, the CDR3 is TGCGCCAGCAGTGACTCCACCGCGGGGGCCCTAGGTGGACAGTTCTTC. It specifies CASSDSTAGALGGQFF.

This clonotype was detected many times. This chain uses TRBV12-5 with TRBJ1-1; D is unclear. This CDR3 contains 11 residues. The germline V and J ends were trimmed by 6 bases and 4 bases, with 6 bases remaining between them. The germline gives CDR1 LGHNT, CDR2 FRNRAP. The CDR3 here is CASGFGTEAFF. CDR3 bases: TGTGCTAGTGGCTTTGGCACTGAAGCTTTCTTT.

This clonotype has a count of ten or more. The rearrangement uses TRBV20-1 and TRBJ1-6; a weak D match, TRBD1 (6 bases). V was shortened by 6 bases and J by 6 bases, with 15 bases between the two germline ends. In germline, CDR1 is DFQATT, CDR2 SNEGSKA (reference sequence). This CDR3 comprises 14 residues. CDR3 residues: CSAAEGGVNSPLHF. As DNA, the CDR3 is TGCAGTGCGGCGGAGGGGGGAGTTAATTCACCCCTCCACTTT.

There are many counts of this clonotype. The chain has TRBV20-1 and TRBJ2-7; 7 nucleotides align to TRBD1. CDR3 length: 14 residues. The germline V gene has CDR1 DFQATT and CDR2 SNEGSKA (reference sequence). The ends lost 6 bases at V and 3 bases at J; junction bases unmatched: 11. The CDR3 protein is CSAEKATGNYEQYF. CDR3 DNA sequence: TGCAGTGCCGAGAAGGCGACAGGGAACTACGAGCAGTACTTC.